One sample yielded the 15 T cell receptor beta chains listed below, sequenced in a study of blood T cell repertoires in COVID-19. Clones were sequenced by immunoSEQ multiplex PCR, and TCRdb holds only the in-frame ones, with some missing. The data hold roughly 200,000 clones, with roughly 87% observed a single time. Sequences were obtained from peripheral blood. The origin of the receptors is a woman in her sixties or seventies with COVID-19, enrolled during active disease.

The V call is TRBV18, the J call TRBJ2-7; possible D gene TRBD1, 5 bases. V lost 3 bases and J lost 0, with 15 bases in between. The V gene's germline CDR1 is KGHSH and CDR2 LQKENI. The CDR3 loop spans 16 amino acids. The CDR3 DNA sequence: TGTGCCAGCTCACCTCGGACAAGCCGGAACTCCTACGAGCAGTACTTC. Translation: CASSPRTSRNSYEQYF.

This chain connects TRBV19 to TRBJ1-1; weak D call: TRBD1 (5 bases). Per germline, CDR1 LNHDA and CDR2 SQIVND (reference sequence). The CDR3 contains 15 residues. Deletions cut 9 bases from V and 0 bases from J, with 17 bases between. Written as DNA, the CDR3 is TGTGCCAGCCGGACCCTTCAGGGTCTGAACACTGAAGCTTTCTTT. This sequence encodes CASRTLQGLNTEAFF.

Only one count was recorded for this clone. This rearrangement joins TRBV11-3 to TRBJ2-1, with 7 bases aligning to TRBD2. Germline V gene data show CDR1 as SGHNT and CDR2 as YENEEA. V was pared by 1 base and J by 8 bases, with 11 bases of the junction left unmatched. The CDR3 extends over 16 amino acids. CDR3 DNA: TGTGCCAGCAGCTTAGGCCCGGCGGGAGCAGGGTATGAGCAGTTCTTC. Protein sequence: CASSLGPAGAGYEQFF.

This clone occurred many times. The chain links TRBV6-5 to TRBJ1-6; D is perhaps TRBD1 (6 bases). Trimming took off 7 bases at V and 9 bases at J, with 16 bases between the two ends. This CDR3 spans 14 amino acids. Germline V gives CDR1 MNHEY, CDR2 SVGAGI. The CDR3 spells CASIRQAYSSPLHF. The CDR3 bases are TGTGCCAGCATTAGACAGGCTTACTCTTCACCCCTCCACTTT.

This chain joins TRBV19 and TRBJ1-1; D is unresolved. The length of the CDR3 is 15 residues. The ends were cut back, 6 bases at V and 1 base at J, with 15 bases in the middle. Germline CDR1 and CDR2: LNHDA and SQIVND (reference sequence). This CDR3 is CASSTLGRSNTEAFF. The CDR3, as DNA: TGTGCCAGTAGCACCCTGGGCAGGTCGAACACTGAAGCTTTCTTT.

The V gene is TRBV7-3, the J gene TRBJ2-1; 11 bases fit TRBD2. Germline CDR1 reads SGHTA; CDR2 reads FQGTGA. This CDR3 comprises 15 residues. V gave up 5 bases and J gave up 9 bases; unmatched junction bases: 9. This CDR3 is CASSVSSGGLGEQFF. CDR3 coding DNA: TGTGCCAGCAGCGTGTCTAGCGGGGGGCTGGGTGAGCAGTTCTTC.

This sequence joins TRBV7-2 and TRBJ2-7; D possibly corresponds to TRBD1 (5 bases). CDR3 length: 13 amino acids. From germline, CDR1 is SGHTA and CDR2 FQGNSA. The germline V and J ends were trimmed by 0 bases and 4 bases, with 7 bases remaining between them. In DNA, the CDR3 is TGTGCCAGCAGCTTAGCAGGACAATACGAGCAGTACTTC. Encoded protein: CASSLAGQYEQYF.

This sequence joins TRBV15 and TRBJ2-3, with D maybe TRBD1 (6 bases). The CDR3 extends over 11 amino acids. Trimming shortened V by 9 bases and J by 5 bases, and 9 bases separated the two germline ends. Germline CDR1 LNHNV, CDR2 YYDKDF (reference sequence). In DNA form, the CDR3 reads TGTGCCACTACAGGGAAAGATACGCAGTATTTT. This translates into CATTGKDTQYF. The full variable domain, completed using reference TRBV15 and TRBJ2-3, is DAMVIQNPRYQVTQFGKPVTLSCSQTLNHNVMYWYQQKSSQAPKLLFHYYDKDFNNEADTPDNFQSRRPNTSFCFLDIRSPGLGDTAMYLCATTGKDTQYFGPGTRLTVL.

The rearrangement joins TRBV30 to TRBJ1-6; D is unresolved. This CDR3 has 14 amino acids. V shed 0 bases and J shed 2 bases, with 5 bases lying between them. From germline, CDR1 is GTSNPN and CDR2 SVGIG (reference sequence). The CDR3 sequence: CAWSVLPYNSPLHF. The CDR3, as DNA: TGTGCCTGGAGTGTCCTTCCCTATAATTCACCCCTCCACTTT.

The genes are TRBV6-1 and TRBJ2-5; D uncertain. Germline V gene sequence: CDR1 MNHNS, CDR2 SASEGT. V was pared by 2 bases and J by 5 bases, with 6 bases between. This CDR3 has 12 residues. CDR3: CASSERFETQYF. In DNA form, the CDR3 reads TGTGCCAGCAGTGAACGGTTTGAGACCCAGTACTTC.

This chain links TRBV6-2 or TRBV6-3 with TRBJ2-2, with 7 bases lining up with TRBD1. Germline V gene data show CDR1 as MNHEY and CDR2 as SVGEGT. V lost 6 bases, J lost 0 bases, and 4 bases stayed unmatched. The CDR3 is 15 residues long. Here the CDR3 reads CASSLTGTNTGELFF. DNA of the CDR3: TGTGCCAGCAGCCTGACAGGGACGAACACCGGGGAGCTGTTTTTT.

The gene calls are TRBV11-2 and TRBJ1-6; no firm D call. V was cut by 4 bases and J by 0 bases, with 7 bases left in between. The CDR3 has 15 amino acids. Germline V lookup: CDR1 SGHAT, CDR2 FQNNGV. The CDR3 DNA is TGTGCCAGCAGCTCCGGGAGCTCCTATAATTCACCCCTCCACTTT. The encoded protein is CASSSGSSYNSPLHF.

The chain carries TRBV15 and TRBJ2-1; 7 nucleotides agree with TRBD1. The CDR3 sequence is 16 residues long. Germline lookup yields CDR1 LNHNV and CDR2 YYDKDF (reference sequence). The V segment lost 3 bases and the J segment 3 bases; nucleotides outside the gene matches: 8. The CDR3 region is CATSSKTGNFYNEQFF. The DNA for the CDR3 is TGTGCCACCAGCAGCAAGACAGGGAACTTCTACAATGAGCAGTTCTTC.

The chain recombines TRBV5-1 with TRBJ2-1, with TRBD1 identical over 7 bases. The CDR3 is made up of 16 amino acids. Germline-derived CDR1 and CDR2 are SGHRS and YFSETQ. V was pared by 1 base and J by 7 bases, with 11 bases of the junction left unmatched. The CDR3 loop reads CASSLLAGGLSNEQFF. As DNA, the CDR3 is TGCGCCAGCAGCTTGCTGGCAGGGGGTCTTTCAAATGAGCAGTTCTTC.

The chain couples TRBV2 to TRBJ2-2; 11 nucleotides align to TRBD1. This CDR3 is 16 amino acids long. Trimming cost V 6 bases and J 4 bases; bases outside gene matches: 7. CDR1 SNHLY and CDR2 FYNNEI come from the germline V gene. The CDR3 sequence: CASSRTGGAGTGELFF. The CDR3 DNA reads TGTGCCAGCAGCCGGACAGGGGGCGCGGGCACCGGGGAGCTGTTTTTT.